The 11 T cell receptor beta chains listed next were all sequenced from one sample in a study of T cell responses to AZD1222 COVID-19 vaccine. Repertoires were generated with immunoSEQ multiplex PCR, while TCRdb's copy carries only in-frame clones and drops some. The sample holds about 120,000 clones, roughly 89% seen once. The material sequenced was peripheral blood, taken on day 0 of AZD1222 vaccination. The source is an adult in good health.

The CDR3 region has the DNA TGTGCCAGCAGCCAAGATTTGGGCGGGAGGGCCTACAATGAGCAGTTCTTC. Protein sequence: CASSQDLGGRAYNEQFF. The V gene is TRBV4-2, the J gene TRBJ2-1; 9 bases match TRBD2. V lost 0 bases to trimming and J lost 2 bases; unmatched junction nucleotides: 5. The germline gives CDR1 LGHNA, CDR2 YNFKEQ. This CDR3 region has 17 residues.

The genes are TRBV5-4 and TRBJ2-5, with 10 bases matching TRBD2. V lost 2 bases to trimming and J lost 4 bases; unmatched junction nucleotides: 8. The CDR3 spans 16 residues. Germline loops: CDR1 SGHNT, CDR2 YYREEE (reference sequence). CDR3 sequence reads: CASSFKAGGELETQYF. DNA for the CDR3: TGTGCCAGCAGCTTTAAAGCGGGAGGGGAGTTAGAGACCCAGTACTTC.

The chain employs TRBV5-1 and TRBJ1-4; the D gene is possibly TRBD1 (6 bases). V shed 4 bases and J shed 5 bases, with 15 bases lying between them. Germline V gene data show CDR1 as SGHRS and CDR2 as YFSETQ. The CDR3 extends over 15 amino acids. The CDR3 DNA is TGCGCCAGCAGCCCCAGGGGAGGGCCGAATGAAAAACTGTTTTTT. It specifies CASSPRGGPNEKLFF.

The chain combines TRBV6-1 with TRBJ1-5, with D hard to call. The CDR3 runs 13 residues. Germline V gene data show CDR1 as MNHNS and CDR2 as SASEGT. The V end was cut by 1 base, the J end by 5 bases, with 6 bases between. CDR3 DNA sequence: TGTGCCAGCAGTGAAGTGGGAGATCAGCCCCAGCATTTT. This encodes CASSEVGDQPQHF.

The V call is TRBV7-9, the J call TRBJ1-1; no clear D. The ends were cut back, 0 bases at V and 10 bases at J, with 6 bases in the middle. Germline values: CDR1 SEHNR, CDR2 FQNEAQ (reference sequence). The CDR3 spans 11 residues. In DNA, the CDR3 is TGTGCCAGCAGCTTAGCAGGGTCAGCTTTCTTT. Its protein is CASSLAGSAFF.

This clone came up once. This chain connects TRBV7-8 to TRBJ1-6; no clear D. The V end lost 2 bases, the J end lost 2 bases, and 1 base lay between the germline ends. Germline-derived CDR1 and CDR2 are SGHVS and FQNEAQ. The CDR3 totals 13 residues. The CDR3 nucleotides are TGTGCCAGCAGCTTAACCTATAATTCACCCCTCCACTTT. This sequence encodes CASSLTYNSPLHF.

The chain joins TRBV28 to TRBJ1-2; D is ambiguous. V lost 1 base to trimming and J lost 4 bases, with 4 bases between them. The CDR3 extends over 12 amino acids. The germline V gene has CDR1 MDHEN and CDR2 SYDVKM. This CDR3 is CASSLLFYGYTF. The CDR3 nucleotides are TGTGCCAGCAGTTTATTGTTCTATGGCTACACCTTC.

The rearrangement uses TRBV6-1 and TRBJ1-1; a weak D match, TRBD1 (6 bases). This CDR3 is built from 16 residues. Germline V lookup: CDR1 MNHNS, CDR2 SASEGT. V was trimmed by 3 bases and J by 1 base, leaving 15 bases between them. The CDR3: CASSEDSPSPNTEAFF. The CDR3 DNA reads as TGTGCCAGCAGTGAGGACAGCCCATCCCCGAACACTGAAGCTTTCTTT.

The CDR3 nucleotides read TGCGCCAGCAGCTTGGATGGACCGTGGAACACTGAAGCTTTCTTT. Its protein product is CASSLDGPWNTEAFF. This chain links TRBV5-1 with TRBJ1-1; D gene unclear. The germline gives CDR1 SGHRS, CDR2 YFSETQ. Trimming left V 0 bases short and J 1 base short, with 10 bases between. The CDR3 covers 15 residues.

The chain links TRBV30 to TRBJ2-7; D gene uncertain. The V and J ends lost 0 bases and 4 bases respectively, with 4 bases between them. The CDR3 has 11 amino acids. Germline V CDR1 and CDR2: GTSNPN, SVGIG (reference sequence). The CDR3 here is CAWSVGYEQYF. As DNA, the CDR3 is TGTGCCTGGAGTGTGGGTTACGAGCAGTACTTC.

The genes are TRBV4-2 and TRBJ2-1; 10 bases match TRBD2. CDR3 length: 16 residues. Germline V gives CDR1 LGHNA, CDR2 YNFKEQ. V shed 6 bases, J shed 4 bases, and the junction held 9 bases outside the gene matches. CDR3 in amino acids: CASRVSSGSGYNEQFF. The CDR3 DNA sequence: TGTGCCAGCAGAGTATCTAGCGGGAGTGGATACAATGAGCAGTTCTTC.